The 32 T cell receptor beta chains below were found in one sample sequenced in a study of shared clonotypes between healthy human individuals. Generated by immunoSEQ multiplex PCR, the TCRdb table keeps only in-frame clones and is missing some. Of some 300,000 clones listed, more than 60% are singletons. The sequencing input was memory CD4+ T cells sorted from blood. As for subset: CD45RA-negative fraction. The receptors stem from a man under 40 in good health.

The CDR3: CASSPQERGEKLFF. CDR3 nucleotide sequence: TGTGCCAGCTCACCACAGGAGCGGGGTGAAAAACTGTTTTTT. The V call is TRBV18, the J call TRBJ1-4, with D unclear. V lost 1 base and J lost 7, with 10 bases in between. The CDR3 totals 14 residues. CDR1 is KGHSH and CDR2 is LQKENI in the germline V gene.

CDR3 region: CASSLDTGAMALHF. In DNA form, the CDR3 reads TGTGCCAGCAGCTTAGACACAGGGGCCATGGCCCTCCACTTT. V gene TRBV7-8 combines with J gene TRBJ1-6, with TRBD1 matching over 7 bases. This CDR3 has 14 residues. V trimming: 1 base; J trimming: 14 bases; junction bases outside the gene matches: 8. Germline CDR1 reads SGHVS; CDR2 reads FQNEAQ.

The V call is TRBV19, the J call TRBJ2-7; 10 bases align to TRBD2. V shed 1 base and J 0 bases; nucleotides not matched to a gene: 3. The length of the CDR3 is 16 residues. Germline CDR1 is LNHDA and CDR2 is SQIVND (reference sequence). Written as DNA, the CDR3 is TGTGCCAGTAGTATAGGGACTAGCGGATTCTCCTACGAGCAGTACTTC. It codes for CASSIGTSGFSYEQYF. Full variable domain (remainder filled in from reference TRBV19 and TRBJ2-7): DGGITQSPKYLFRKEGQNVTLSCEQNLNHDAMYWYRQDPGQGLRLIYYSQIVNDFQKGDIAEGYSVSREKKESFPLTVTSAQKNPTAFYLCASSIGTSGFSYEQYFGPGTRLTVT.

The V and J genes are TRBV7-9 and TRBJ1-1; no firm D call. The V gene lost 3 bases and the J gene lost 5 bases, with 28 bases spanning the gap. CDR3 length: 19 amino acids. Per the germline V gene, CDR1 is SEHNR and CDR2 is FQNEAQ (reference sequence). CDR3 nucleotides: TGTGCCAGCAGCTTTTGGACCTTAGCTATGGGGAGCCCCCGAACTGAAGCTTTCTTT. It encodes CASSFWTLAMGSPRTEAFF.

V and J are TRBV15 and TRBJ2-6; D uncertain. The CDR3 consists of 18 residues. The V gene lost 0 bases and the J gene lost 0 bases, with 12 bases spanning the gap. The germline V gene encodes CDR1 LNHNV and CDR2 YYDKDF (reference sequence). CDR3 amino acids: CATSRDTASGSGANVLTF. For the CDR3, the DNA is TGTGCCACCAGCAGAGATACAGCGTCAGGCTCTGGGGCCAACGTCCTGACTTTC.

This clone was picked up one time. V gene TRBV14 combines with J gene TRBJ1-2, with D maybe TRBD1 (5 bases). Trimming pared 0 bases from V and 2 bases from J, leaving 10 bases between. This CDR3 has 15 amino acids. The germline CDR1 and CDR2 sequences are SGHDN and FVKESK. CDR3 nucleotides: TGTGCCAGCAGCCAAGACGGGACCTACAACTATGGCTACACCTTC. Amino acids: CASSQDGTYNYGYTF.

The rearrangement uses TRBV11-2 and TRBJ2-1, with 7 bases aligning to TRBD2. Germline assignment: CDR1 SGHAT and CDR2 FQNNGV. Trimming took 5 bases from V and 13 from J; bases not matched to a gene: 5. The CDR3 runs 11 residues. This CDR3 reads CASSDRTSQFF. CDR3 coding DNA: TGTGCCAGCAGCGACCGGACTAGTCAGTTCTTC.

This clone appeared a few times. In DNA, the CDR3 is TGTGCCTGGGGGACAGGGGGCCAAGAGACCCAGTACTTC. Translation: CAWGTGGQETQYF. The chain employs TRBV30 and TRBJ2-5, with TRBD1 identical over 11 bases. The CDR3 is 13 amino acids. From germline, CDR1 is GTSNPN and CDR2 SVGIG (reference sequence). The J segment lost 1 base and the V segment lost 5 bases, leaving 0 bases of the junction unmatched.

Note on this clone: Other nucleotide sequences from this sample produce the same CDR3. V and J are TRBV7-6 and TRBJ2-1; possibly TRBD2 for D (6 bases). This CDR3 comprises 15 residues. Trimming removed 0 bases at V and 1 base at J, with 7 bases between. CDR1 and CDR2 (germline): SGHVS, FNYEAQ. CDR3 amino acids: CASSLARGSYNEQFF. DNA for the CDR3: TGTGCCAGCAGCTTAGCGCGGGGATCCTACAATGAGCAGTTCTTC.

This clone was seen many times. The chain recombines TRBV7-3 with TRBJ2-2; D ambiguous. Trimming took 5 bases from V and 6 from J, leaving 13 bases between them. This CDR3 has 14 residues. The germline V gene has CDR1 SGHTA and CDR2 FQGTGA. DNA for the CDR3: TGTGCCAGCAGCCTCGACCGCGCCGCCGGGGAGCTGTTTTTT. Protein product: CASSLDRAAGELFF.

The chain uses TRBV19 and TRBJ2-3, with TRBD2 matching 8 bases. The CDR3 length is 17 residues. V shed 0 bases, J shed 3 bases, and the junction held 8 bases outside the gene matches. Germline V lookup: CDR1 LNHDA, CDR2 SQIVND (reference sequence). This CDR3 reads CASSIEGSGTRTDTQYF. The CDR3 bases are TGTGCCAGTAGTATAGAAGGTAGCGGGACGCGGACAGATACGCAGTATTTT. The variable domain in full, completed from reference TRBV19 and TRBJ2-3, reads DGGITQSPKYLFRKEGQNVTLSCEQNLNHDAMYWYRQDPGQGLRLIYYSQIVNDFQKGDIAEGYSVSREKKESFPLTVTSAQKNPTAFYLCASSIEGSGTRTDTQYFGPGTRLTVL.

The gene calls are TRBV27 and TRBJ2-3; the D gene is possibly TRBD2 (6 bases). This CDR3 has 13 residues. Germline V gene sequence: CDR1 MNHEY, CDR2 SMNVEV (reference sequence). Trimming took 0 bases from V and 11 from J, leaving 12 bases between them. CDR3 protein: CASSLSAGQVQYF. CDR3 DNA sequence: TGTGCCAGCAGTTTATCGGCGGGGCAGGTGCAGTATTTT.

This clone was recorded only once. The chain links TRBV5-1 to TRBJ1-1, with 7 positions matching TRBD1. Losses at the gene ends were 4 bases for V and 0 bases for J; bases not matched to a gene: 0. CDR1 is SGHRS, CDR2 YFSETQ, per germline. The CDR3 totals 13 residues. This CDR3 reads CASSRGLNTEAFF. DNA of the CDR3: TGCGCCAGCAGCAGGGGGCTGAACACTGAAGCTTTCTTT.

The chain has TRBV6-1 and TRBJ2-7, with a possible D match to TRBD1 (7 bases). V lost 8 bases, J lost 6 bases, and 14 bases lay in between. The CDR3 loop spans 12 amino acids. Germline V gene data show CDR1 as MNHNS and CDR2 as SASEGT. CDR3 coding DNA: TGTGCCAGCGCAGGGGGGCTGGGCGAGCAGTACTTC. Its protein product is CASAGGLGEQYF.

This sequence joins TRBV5-6 and TRBJ2-5, with 7 bases lining up with TRBD2. Germline V gene lookup returns CDR1 SGHDT and CDR2 YYEEEE. The V gene end was trimmed by 5 bases and the J gene end by 5 bases; junction bases not matched to a gene: 6. There are 13 residues in the CDR3. CDR3 region: CASSTAGEETQYF. In DNA, the CDR3 is TGTGCCAGCAGTACGGCGGGAGAGGAGACCCAGTACTTC.

This clone was counted a single time. J is TRBJ2-6 and V is TRBV5-8; no reliable D call. This CDR3 is 14 amino acids long. Trimming stripped 4 bases from V and 6 bases from J, with 11 bases between. The germline gives CDR1 SGHTS, CDR2 YDEGEE. CDR3 protein: CASSPSTEANVLTF. For the CDR3, the DNA is TGTGCCAGCAGCCCATCGACGGAGGCCAACGTCCTGACTTTC.

The rearrangement uses TRBV27 and TRBJ1-2; D not certain. Germline V gene lookup returns CDR1 MNHEY and CDR2 SMNVEV (reference sequence). With 4 bases removed from V and 3 bases from J, the gap between germline ends came to 12 bases. This CDR3 region has 14 residues. The CDR3 DNA sequence: TGTGCCAGCAGTTCCTCGGACGCTTACTATGGCTACACCTTC. Translated, it gives CASSSSDAYYGYTF.

The CDR3 coding sequence is TGCGCCAGCAGCCAAGTGGGACGAACGGGGTTGCAACTTACAACTGGGGCCAACGTCCTGACTTTC. Amino acids: CASSQVGRTGLQLTTGANVLTF. The rearrangement links TRBV4-1 to TRBJ2-6, with D possibly being TRBD1 or TRBD2 (5 bases each). CDR1 is MGHRA, CDR2 YSYEKL, per germline. The V end lost 1 base, the J end lost 2 bases, and 27 bases lay between the germline ends. This CDR3 spans 22 amino acids.

This chain connects TRBV2 to TRBJ1-2; 7 nucleotides agree with TRBD1. Germline trimming cut 3 bases from V and 0 bases from J; bases unmatched to any gene: 4. The CDR3 sequence is 15 residues long. Germline CDR1 SNHLY, CDR2 FYNNEI. CDR3 protein: CASSDPTGTNYGYTF. DNA of the CDR3: TGTGCCAGCAGTGACCCGACAGGGACTAACTATGGCTACACCTTC. Based on the CDR3 plus reference TRBV2 and TRBJ1-2, the full variable domain is EPEVTQTPSHQVTQMGQEVILRCVPISNHLYFYWYRQILGQKVEFLVSFYNNEISEKSEIFDDQFSVERPDGSNFTLKIRSTKLEDSAMYFCASSDPTGTNYGYTFGSGTRLTVV.

This clone has just a few counts. The chain carries TRBV5-6 and TRBJ2-2; weak D call: TRBD1 (6 bases). The V gene lost 4 bases and the J gene lost 0 bases, with 7 bases spanning the gap. CDR3 length: 14 amino acids. Germline CDR1 and CDR2: SGHDT and YYEEEE. CDR3 in DNA: TGTGCCAGCAGCGAGGGGGCGAACACCGGGGAGCTGTTTTTT. Translated: CASSEGANTGELFF.

The chain couples TRBV11-3 to TRBJ2-1, with 10 nucleotides matching TRBD2. This CDR3 has 17 residues. With 5 bases clipped from V and 3 bases from J, the junction kept 10 bases outside the gene matches. Germline CDR1 SGHNT, CDR2 YENEEA. For the CDR3, the DNA is TGTGCCAGCAGCATGTATAGCGGGAGGAGCGACTACAATGAGCAGTTCTTC. Protein sequence: CASSMYSGRSDYNEQFF.

This chain connects TRBV7-6 to TRBJ1-4; possible D gene TRBD1, 5 bases. Germline values: CDR1 SGHVS, CDR2 FNYEAQ. Trimming took 2 bases from V and 10 from J, leaving 17 bases between them. The CDR3 consists of 15 residues. CDR3 nucleotides: TGTGCCAGCAGCTTAAAGCAGGGATCAATAGGAAAACTGTTTTTT. Its translation: CASSLKQGSIGKLFF.

This clone was detected once. This chain joins TRBV5-4 and TRBJ2-3; tentative D call: TRBD2 (6 bases). The CDR3 loop spans 15 amino acids. The germline gives CDR1 SGHNT, CDR2 YYREEE (reference sequence). V dropped 5 bases and J dropped 3 bases, with 16 bases sitting between them. The CDR3 region has the DNA TGTGCCAGCAGTCATGGAACTAGCAGAACAGATACGCAGTATTTT. Translated: CASSHGTSRTDTQYF.

In this sample, this clone turned up once. V gene TRBV6-1 combines with J gene TRBJ2-3; TRBD2 aligns across 12 bases. The CDR3 extends over 16 amino acids. Germline-derived CDR1 and CDR2 are MNHNS and SASEGT. V shed 4 bases and J 5 bases; nucleotides not matched to a gene: 7. The CDR3 DNA sequence: TGTGCCAGCAGTGCCTCTAGCGGGAGGGCTTTAGATACGCAGTATTTT. Its protein is CASSASSGRALDTQYF.

Only one count was recorded for this clone. The rearrangement uses TRBV5-6 and TRBJ1-1; TRBD1 aligns across 9 bases. After removal of 1 base from V and 5 bases from J, the junction contained 6 bases not matched to a gene. The CDR3 runs to 15 residues. CDR1 and CDR2 from the germline V gene are SGHDT and YYEEEE. The CDR3 sequence: CASSLYGTGWTEAFF. The CDR3 coding sequence is TGTGCCAGCAGCTTGTATGGGACAGGGTGGACTGAAGCTTTCTTT. The entire variable domain, with the rest obtained from reference TRBV5-6 and TRBJ1-1, is as follows: DAGVTQSPTHLIKTRGQQVTLRCSPKSGHDTVSWYQQALGQGPQFIFQYYEEEERQRGNFPDRFSGHQFPNYSSELNVNALLLGDSALYLCASSLYGTGWTEAFFGQGTRLTVV.

J is TRBJ1-2 and V is TRBV7-3; 11 nucleotides align to TRBD1. Germline-derived CDR1 and CDR2 are SGHTA and FQGTGA. The V and J ends lost 2 bases and 7 bases, in that order; junction bases with no gene match: 6. The CDR3 extends over 15 amino acids. This CDR3 reads CASSLGDRGKSGYTF. The CDR3, as DNA: TGTGCCAGCAGCTTAGGGGACAGGGGGAAGTCTGGCTACACCTTC.

The chain employs TRBV5-4 and TRBJ2-5, with 7 bases that match TRBD2. CDR1 is SGHNT, CDR2 YYREEE, per germline (reference sequence). This CDR3 spans 16 amino acids. J was trimmed by 2 bases and V by 5 bases; bases with no gene match: 12. In DNA form, the CDR3 reads TGTGCCAGCAGAAAAGCAACTAGCGTGGGTCAAGAGACCCAGTACTTC. Translated: CASRKATSVGQETQYF.

This clone has more than one count but fewer than ten. The chain couples TRBV29-1 to TRBJ2-3; 11 nucleotides agree with TRBD2. With 4 bases clipped from V and 0 bases from J, the junction kept 15 bases outside the gene matches. This CDR3 has 19 residues. Looked up from germline, CDR1 is SQVTM and CDR2 is ANQGSEA. The CDR3 DNA reads TGCAGCGTTGGGGGAGGGGGTCCCGGGACTAGCGGAAGCACAGATACGCAGTATTTT. This translates into CSVGGGGPGTSGSTDTQYF.

The chain carries TRBV5-1 and TRBJ1-1; D is undetermined. This CDR3 is 13 amino acids long. V lost 5 bases and J 1 base, leaving 9 bases between the germline ends. Germline V gene sequence: CDR1 SGHRS, CDR2 YFSETQ. The CDR3 nucleotides are TGCGCCAGCAGATTAGGAGGGAACACTGAAGCTTTCTTT. Translating gives CASRLGGNTEAFF.

The CDR3 loop is CSKKSTTDTQYF. As DNA, the CDR3 is TGCAGCAAAAAATCGACCACAGATACGCAGTATTTT. The chain combines TRBV29-1 with TRBJ2-3; D is ambiguous. Trimming left V 8 bases short and J 2 bases short, with 11 bases between. Germline loops: CDR1 SQVTM, CDR2 ANQGSEA. The CDR3 spans 12 residues.

V and J are TRBV4-3 and TRBJ2-1; 7 bases match TRBD2. The CDR3 contains 14 residues. Unmatched junction bases numbered 5, after V lost 0 bases and J lost 9 bases. Germline loops: CDR1 LGHNA, CDR2 YSLEER. The CDR3 DNA reads TGCGCCAGCAGCCAAGAAGGATGGGAGGGTGAGCAGTTCTTC. This gives the protein CASSQEGWEGEQFF.

This clone was picked up a small number of times. The chain links TRBV19 to TRBJ2-1, with TRBD2 matching over 9 bases. V was clipped by 7 bases and J by 0 bases; unmatched bases: 13. From germline, CDR1 is LNHDA and CDR2 SQIVND (reference sequence). CDR3 length: 18 residues. The CDR3 DNA reads as TGTGCCAGTAATCCGGCTCGCGGGAGGGGGAGCTCCTACAATGAGCAGTTCTTC. Translating it yields CASNPARGRGSSYNEQFF.